The clone carrying this T cell receptor (beta chain) was counted ten times or more. Noted time point: patch test 3, about 24 weeks after DPC sensitization. Treatment described: therapeutic diphenylcyclopropenone sensitization with weekly scalp DPC. The sample comes from a study of human T cells and chemical hapten exposure. As for the study in general: Scalp application of diphenylcyclopropenone was performed weekly in patients across the entire roughly 23-week study. The upper back received 0.01% DPC by patch testing, with results read at 6 days.

MiXCR, run by TCRdb on the RACE reads, gives a single entry per CDR3 protein. The sample lists 55,000 to 75,000 distinct CDR3 sequences, 12% occurring once. This CDR3 contains 14 residues. Deletions cut 5 bases from V and 0 bases from J, with 10 bases between. Germline CDR1 and CDR2: ENHRY and SYGVKD. The receptor was isolated from a young man with alopecia areata. Some clones in this sample may be carry-over from other donors' samples. Sequences were derived from whole blood, sampled in connection with sensitization to the hapten diphenylcyclopropenone (DPC). This chain uses TRBV10-3 with TRBJ1-2, with D hard to call. Here the CDR3 reads CAISTANANYGYTF. The DNA of the CDR3 is TGTGCCATCAGTACAGCGAACGCTAACTATGGCTACACCTTC.